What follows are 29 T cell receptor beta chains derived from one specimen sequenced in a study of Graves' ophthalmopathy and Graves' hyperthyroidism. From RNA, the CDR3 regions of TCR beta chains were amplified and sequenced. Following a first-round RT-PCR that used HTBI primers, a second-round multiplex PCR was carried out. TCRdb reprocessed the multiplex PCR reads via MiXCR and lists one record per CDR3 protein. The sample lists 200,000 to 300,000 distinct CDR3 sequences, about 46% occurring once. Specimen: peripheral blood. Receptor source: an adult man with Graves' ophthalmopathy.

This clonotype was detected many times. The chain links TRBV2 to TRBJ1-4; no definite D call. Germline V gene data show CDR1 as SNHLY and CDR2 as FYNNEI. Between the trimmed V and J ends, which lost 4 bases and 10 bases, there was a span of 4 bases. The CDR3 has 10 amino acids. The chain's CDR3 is CASSVGKLFF. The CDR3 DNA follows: TGTGCCAGCAGTGTGGGAAAACTGTTTTTT.

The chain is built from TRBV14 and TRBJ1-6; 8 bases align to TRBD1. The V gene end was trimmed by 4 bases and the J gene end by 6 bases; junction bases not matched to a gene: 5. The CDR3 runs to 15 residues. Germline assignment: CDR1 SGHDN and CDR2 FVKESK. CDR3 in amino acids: CASSPRTGLNSPLHF. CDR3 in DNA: TGTGCCAGCAGCCCGCGGACAGGGCTTAATTCACCCCTCCACTTT.

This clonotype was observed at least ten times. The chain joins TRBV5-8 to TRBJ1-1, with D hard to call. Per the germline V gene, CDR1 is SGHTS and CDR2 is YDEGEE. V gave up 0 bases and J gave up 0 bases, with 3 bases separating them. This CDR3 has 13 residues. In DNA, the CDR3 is TGTGCCAGCAGCTTGGACCTGAACACTGAAGCTTTCTTT. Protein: CASSLDLNTEAFF. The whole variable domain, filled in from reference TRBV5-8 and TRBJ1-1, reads EAGVTQSPTHLIKTRGQQATLRCSPISGHTSVYWYQQALGLGLQFLLWYDEGEERNRGNFPPRFSGRQFPNYSSELNVNALELEDSALYLCASSLDLNTEAFFGQGTRLTVV.

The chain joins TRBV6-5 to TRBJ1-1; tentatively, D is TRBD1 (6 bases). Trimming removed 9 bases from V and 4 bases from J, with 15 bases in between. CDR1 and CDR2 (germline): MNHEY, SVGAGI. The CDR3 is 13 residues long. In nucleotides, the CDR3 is TGTGCCAGTAGGAGAGGGGGGGTCACTGAAGCTTTCTTT. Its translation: CASRRGGVTEAFF.

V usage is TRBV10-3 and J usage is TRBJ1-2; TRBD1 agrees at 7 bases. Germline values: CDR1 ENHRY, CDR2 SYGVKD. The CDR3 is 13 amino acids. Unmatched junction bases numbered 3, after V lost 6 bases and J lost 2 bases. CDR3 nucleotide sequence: TGTGCCATCAGCCCGGGACAGAACTATGGCTACACCTTC. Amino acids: CAISPGQNYGYTF.

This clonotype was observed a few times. CDR3: CASSQDAGSYEQYF. The CDR3 bases are TGCGCCAGCAGCCAAGATGCGGGTTCCTACGAGCAGTACTTC. The chain uses TRBV4-1 and TRBJ2-7; the D gene is possibly TRBD2 (5 bases). The ends were cut back, 0 bases at V and 1 base at J, with 7 bases in the middle. Germline CDR1 reads MGHRA; CDR2 reads YSYEKL. The CDR3 covers 14 residues.

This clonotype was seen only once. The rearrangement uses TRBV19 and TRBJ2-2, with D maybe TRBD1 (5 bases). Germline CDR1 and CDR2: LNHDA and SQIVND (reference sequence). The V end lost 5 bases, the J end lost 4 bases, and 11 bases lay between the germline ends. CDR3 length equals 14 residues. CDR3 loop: CASSWGSTTGELFF. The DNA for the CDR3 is TGTGCCAGTAGTTGGGGCAGTACCACCGGGGAGCTGTTTTTT.

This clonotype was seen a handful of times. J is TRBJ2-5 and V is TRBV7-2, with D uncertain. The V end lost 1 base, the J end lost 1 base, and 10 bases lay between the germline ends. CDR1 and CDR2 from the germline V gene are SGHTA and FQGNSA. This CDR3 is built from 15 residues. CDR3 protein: CASSLGGVLQETQYF. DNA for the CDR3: TGTGCCAGCAGCTTAGGTGGGGTCCTCCAAGAGACCCAGTACTTC.

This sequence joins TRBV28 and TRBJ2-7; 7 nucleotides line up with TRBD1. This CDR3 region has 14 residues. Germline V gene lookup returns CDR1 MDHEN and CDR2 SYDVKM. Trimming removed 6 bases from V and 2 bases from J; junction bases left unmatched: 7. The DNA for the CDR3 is TGTGCCAGCAGAGAACAGGGGTTGGCCTACGAGCAGTACTTC. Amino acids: CASREQGLAYEQYF.

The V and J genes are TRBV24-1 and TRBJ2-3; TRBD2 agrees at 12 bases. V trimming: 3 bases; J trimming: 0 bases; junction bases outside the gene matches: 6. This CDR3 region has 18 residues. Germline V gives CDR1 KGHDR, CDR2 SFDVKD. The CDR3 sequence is CATSDPSGTSGSTDTQYF. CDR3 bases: TGTGCCACCAGTGATCCGTCAGGGACTAGCGGGAGCACAGATACGCAGTATTTT.

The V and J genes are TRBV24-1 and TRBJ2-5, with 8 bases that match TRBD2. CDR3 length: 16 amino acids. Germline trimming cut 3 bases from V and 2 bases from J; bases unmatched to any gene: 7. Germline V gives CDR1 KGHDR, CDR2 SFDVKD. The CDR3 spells CATSDAGTRVQETQYF. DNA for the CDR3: TGTGCCACCAGTGATGCCGGGACTAGGGTACAAGAGACCCAGTACTTC.

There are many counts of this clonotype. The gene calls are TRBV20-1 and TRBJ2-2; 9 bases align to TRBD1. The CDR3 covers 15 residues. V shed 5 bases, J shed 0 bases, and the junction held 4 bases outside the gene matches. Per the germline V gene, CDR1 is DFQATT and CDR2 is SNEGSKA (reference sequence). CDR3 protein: CSAARQGANTGELFF. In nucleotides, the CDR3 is TGCAGTGCTGCGCGACAGGGGGCGAACACCGGGGAGCTGTTTTTT.

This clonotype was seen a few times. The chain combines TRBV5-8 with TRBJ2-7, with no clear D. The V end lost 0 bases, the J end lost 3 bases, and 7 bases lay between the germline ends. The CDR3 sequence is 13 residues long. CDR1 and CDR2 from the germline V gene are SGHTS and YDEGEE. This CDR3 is CASSLASIYEQYF. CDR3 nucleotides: TGTGCCAGCAGCTTGGCCAGCATCTACGAGCAGTACTTC.

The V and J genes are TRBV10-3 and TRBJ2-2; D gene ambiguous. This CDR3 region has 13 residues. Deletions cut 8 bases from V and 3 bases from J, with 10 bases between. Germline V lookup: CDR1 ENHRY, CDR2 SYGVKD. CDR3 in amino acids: CAIGLRDTGELFF. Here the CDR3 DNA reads TGTGCCATCGGCCTCAGAGACACCGGGGAGCTGTTTTTT.

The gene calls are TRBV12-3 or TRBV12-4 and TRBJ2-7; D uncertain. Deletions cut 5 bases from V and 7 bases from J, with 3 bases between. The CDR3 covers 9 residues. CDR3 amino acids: CASSQEQYF. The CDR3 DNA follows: TGTGCCAGCAGTCAGGAGCAGTACTTC.

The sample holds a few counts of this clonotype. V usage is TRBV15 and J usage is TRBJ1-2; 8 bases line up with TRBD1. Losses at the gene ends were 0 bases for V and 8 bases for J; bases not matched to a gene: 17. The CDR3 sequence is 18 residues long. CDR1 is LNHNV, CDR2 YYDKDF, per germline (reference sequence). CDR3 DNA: TGTGCCACCAGCAGAGATGTAACAGGGGGGCCCTCTTATAAAGGCTACACCTTC. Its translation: CATSRDVTGGPSYKGYTF.

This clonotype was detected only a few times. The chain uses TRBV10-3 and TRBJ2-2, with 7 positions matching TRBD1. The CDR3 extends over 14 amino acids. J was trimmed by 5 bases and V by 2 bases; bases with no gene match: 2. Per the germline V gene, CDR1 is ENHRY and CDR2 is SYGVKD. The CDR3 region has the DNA TGTGCCATCAGTGAGGACAGGGATACCGGGGAGCTGTTTTTT. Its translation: CAISEDRDTGELFF.

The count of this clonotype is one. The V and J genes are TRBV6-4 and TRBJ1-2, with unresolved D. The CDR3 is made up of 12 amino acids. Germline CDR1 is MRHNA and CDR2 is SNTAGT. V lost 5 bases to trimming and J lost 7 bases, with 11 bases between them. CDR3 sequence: CASSPNSVGYTF. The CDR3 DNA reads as TGTGCCAGCAGTCCTAACAGTGTTGGCTACACCTTC.

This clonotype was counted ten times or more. The CDR3 coding sequence is TGTGCCAGCAGTGAATACGGCAGGCTCACCGGGGAGCTGTTTTTT. Its protein is CASSEYGRLTGELFF. The genes are TRBV25-1 and TRBJ2-2; no firm D call. CDR1 is MGHDK, CDR2 SYGVNS, per germline. Trimming cost V 0 bases and J 4 bases, with 9 bases left between them. The CDR3 consists of 15 residues.

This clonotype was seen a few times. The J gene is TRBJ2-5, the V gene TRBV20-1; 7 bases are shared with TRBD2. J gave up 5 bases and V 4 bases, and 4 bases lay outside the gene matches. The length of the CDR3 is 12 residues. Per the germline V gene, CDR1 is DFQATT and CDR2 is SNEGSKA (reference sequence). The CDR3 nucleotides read TGCAGTGCTATCTTGCGGGGGGAGACCCAGTACTTC. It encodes CSAILRGETQYF.

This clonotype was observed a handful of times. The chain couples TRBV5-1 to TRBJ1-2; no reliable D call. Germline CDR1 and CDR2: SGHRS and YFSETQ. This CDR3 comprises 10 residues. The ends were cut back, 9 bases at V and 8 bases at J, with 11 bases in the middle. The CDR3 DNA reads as TGCGCCACCCGCCTGGGGGGCTACACCTTC. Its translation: CATRLGGYTF.

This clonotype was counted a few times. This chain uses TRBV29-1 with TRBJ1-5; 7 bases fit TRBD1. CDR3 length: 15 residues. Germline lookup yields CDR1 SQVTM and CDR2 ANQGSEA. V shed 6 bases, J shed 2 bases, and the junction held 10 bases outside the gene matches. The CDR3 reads CSVQGGGRGNQPQHF. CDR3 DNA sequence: TGCAGCGTCCAGGGGGGGGGAAGAGGCAATCAGCCCCAGCATTTT.

CDR3 region: CASSLMEADTQYF. The CDR3 DNA sequence: TGTGCCAGCAGCTTAATGGAGGCAGATACGCAGTATTTT. V and J are TRBV7-3 and TRBJ2-3; D is perhaps TRBD2 (5 bases). The germline V gene has CDR1 SGHTA and CDR2 FQGTGA. The length of the CDR3 is 13 residues. V was cut by 1 base and J by 4 bases, with 6 bases left in between.

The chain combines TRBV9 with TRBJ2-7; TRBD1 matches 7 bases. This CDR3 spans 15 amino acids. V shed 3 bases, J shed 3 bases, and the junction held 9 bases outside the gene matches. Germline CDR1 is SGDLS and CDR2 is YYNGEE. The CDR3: CASSATGTVNYEQYF. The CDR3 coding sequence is TGTGCCAGCAGCGCGACCGGGACAGTGAACTACGAGCAGTACTTC.

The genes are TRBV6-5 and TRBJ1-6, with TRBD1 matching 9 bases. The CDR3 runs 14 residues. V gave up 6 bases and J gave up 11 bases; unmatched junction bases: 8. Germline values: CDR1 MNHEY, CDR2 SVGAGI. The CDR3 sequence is CASSKSGTGPPLHF. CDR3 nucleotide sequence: TGTGCCAGCAGCAAGTCTGGGACAGGGCCACCCCTCCACTTT.

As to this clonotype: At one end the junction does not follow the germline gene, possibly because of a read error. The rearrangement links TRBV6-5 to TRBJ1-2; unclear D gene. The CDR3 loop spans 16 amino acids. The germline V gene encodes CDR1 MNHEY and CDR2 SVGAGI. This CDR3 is CASSHSIGQGGHGYTF. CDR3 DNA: TGTGCCAGCAGTCACTCGATCGGGCAAGGAGGCCATGGCTACACCTTC.

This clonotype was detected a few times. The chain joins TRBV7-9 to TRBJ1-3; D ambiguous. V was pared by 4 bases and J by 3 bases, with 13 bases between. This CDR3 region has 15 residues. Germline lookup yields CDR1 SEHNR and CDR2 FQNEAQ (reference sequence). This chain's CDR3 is CASSSAEGSGNTIYF. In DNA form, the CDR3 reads TGTGCCAGCAGCTCGGCCGAAGGTAGTGGAAACACCATATATTTT. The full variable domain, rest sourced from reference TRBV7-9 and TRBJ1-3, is DTGVSQNPRHKITKRGQNVTFRCDPISEHNRLYWYRQTLGQGPEFLTYFQNEAQLEKSRLLSDRFSAERPKGSFSTLEIQRTEQGDSAMYLCASSSAEGSGNTIYFGEGSWLTVV.

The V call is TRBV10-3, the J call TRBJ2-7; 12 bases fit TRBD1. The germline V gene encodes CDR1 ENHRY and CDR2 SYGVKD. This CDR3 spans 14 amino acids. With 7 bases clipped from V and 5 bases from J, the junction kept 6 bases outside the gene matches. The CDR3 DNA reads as TGTGCCATCACCCCCGGGACAGGGGGCGACGAGCAGTACTTC. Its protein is CAITPGTGGDEQYF.

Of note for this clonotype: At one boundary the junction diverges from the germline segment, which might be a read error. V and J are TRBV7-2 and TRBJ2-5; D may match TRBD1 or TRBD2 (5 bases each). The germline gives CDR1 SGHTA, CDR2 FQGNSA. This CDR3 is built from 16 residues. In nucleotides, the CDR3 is TGCGCCAGCAGCCAAGTTTTAGGGACCCACCAAGAGACCCAGTACTTC. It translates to CASSQVLGTHQETQYF. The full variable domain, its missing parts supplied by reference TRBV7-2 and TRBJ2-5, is GAGVSQSPSNKVTEKGKDVELRCDPISGHTALYWYRQSLGQGLEFLIYFQGNSAPDKSGLPSDRFSAERTGGSVSTLTIQRTQQEDSAVYLCASSQVLGTHQETQYFGPGTRLLVL.